This TCR beta chain was identified in a study of shared clonotypes between healthy human individuals (dated by TCRdb to 2018 to 2021). With regard to the full study: Three men and two women, aged 18 to 49 years, made up the cohort. The study deeply sequenced blood TCR repertoires of about 5 healthy adults to estimate repertoire size and the extent of clonotype sharing between individuals. Libraries were prepared and TCR repertoires were sequenced by different laboratories using diverse techniques, in order to increase sequencing depth and limit assay-specific biases. Per donor, three plates each were used for CD4 naive and CD4 memory, two for CD8 naive, and one for CD8 memory. Leukapheresis yielded between about 0.85 and 10 billion PBMCs per donor.

Study-wide conclusions, independent of this receptor: Sampling was restricted to blood, and TCR repertoires in tissue are likely to differ from TCR repertoires in blood. Pairwise subsampling indicated that sequencing depth was expected to affect the degree of clonotype sharing among donors. Across a few donors, about 5.2% of naive CD4, around 3.5% of naive CD8, about 2% of memory CD4, and approximately 0.42% of memory CD8 clonotypes were shared. Because the study included only a small number of donors, the genetic and exposure-history diversity represented was limited. Higher generation probabilities were observed for clonotypes shared by all four sorted-subset donors than for non-shared clonotypes. Estimated clonotype richness was generally larger for naive than for memory subsets. Rarefaction of sorted-subset datasets indicated incomplete sequencing despite the large sequencing depth.

The donors were healthy, HIV-negative adults with no recently reported acute infections or vaccinations. Only Caucasian adults living in Nashville, Tennessee, USA were represented among the donors. CD8 memory samples combined magnetically selected CD45RO+ cells with CCR7-negative CD45RA+ effector memory (TemRA) cells. Blood was obtained by leukapheresis, after which PBMCs were separated by Ficoll-Histopaque density gradient centrifugation and cryopreserved in liquid nitrogen vapor phase. Purity and quantity of every magnetically sorted T cell population were checked by analytical flow cytometry. From each sorted fraction, genomic DNA was isolated and quantified by UV absorbance on a Nanodrop 2000c. Using the deep immunoSEQ assay, multiplex PCR amplified TCR CDR3 regions from genomic DNA. For each cell subset, the extracted genomic DNA was distributed evenly across all wells of several immunoSEQ 96-well plates, and each plate served as one replicate. For sorted subsets, about 200 ng genomic DNA, equal to about 30,000 T cell genomes, was loaded into each replicate PCR. Purified libraries were measured with a Qubit 3.0 fluorometer, size-checked on a Bioanalyzer 2100, and measured again with the KAPA Library Quantification kit. A separate single-read 150-cycle Illumina NextSeq 550 flow cell was used to sequence each immunoSEQ 96-well plate. As for the original processing: Because the immunoSEQ output included only junctional sequences and no quality scores, the filtering could not be the same as the filtering used for full-length reads. To assign V/J genes and CDR3, sequences were annotated using PyIR, a Python wrapper for IgBLAST v1.9, with IMGT germline references. Reads were removed for weak V/J assignments (E-value above 1e-6), missing CDR3, stop codons, out-of-frame junctions, or ambiguous translated residues. A V3J clonotype was defined by an identical inferred V gene, J gene, and CDR3 amino acid sequence. Percentage overlap between repertoires was computed as shared unique clonotypes divided by the size of the smaller repertoire. Repertoire richness was assessed with RTK rarefaction, the Chao1 estimator, and Recon v2.1 estimates of unobserved clonotypes. Generation probabilities for all TCRbeta clonotypes obtained by the gDNA method from four donors were computed using OLGA. In its TCRdb copy, this immuneACCESS table keeps in-frame sequences only and misses some clones. Where compared with another copy, unresolved V genes explain less than half of these, and the others have no known cause. V, J and clone size were drawn from that table, and D and trimming were deduced from the DNA. The sample table holds approximately 710,000 clones, of which around 90% were seen once. The top ten constitute around a third of the sample.

According to the germline V gene, CDR1 reads SQVTM and CDR2 reads ANQGSEA. From the cysteine through the phenylalanine, the CDR3 covers 13 amino acids. CDR3 DNA is the only sequence kept; it has 39 bases, read in frame from the first base. The V end loses 7 bases and the J end loses 8 bases, and a stretch of 17 bases separates them. Remarks on this clone: The specificity of this receptor is unknown. Qualities for individual bases were not recorded, and no much larger clone is one base off.

This receptor chain uses TRBV29-1 and TRBJ1-4; TRBD1 is perhaps the D gene, given 6 matching bases. This TCR derives from a man in his late teens or twenties in good health. Some clones in this sample may be carry-over from other donors' samples. Sequencing input: memory CD8+ T cells from PBMCs. Read against the paper, the sample's cell subset or site label means: CD45RO+ cells pooled with CCR7-negative TemRA cells. This receptor carries the CDR3 CSARGGVREKLFF. DNA sequence: TGCAGCGCCAGGGGAGGGGTACGGGAAAAACTGTTTTTT.